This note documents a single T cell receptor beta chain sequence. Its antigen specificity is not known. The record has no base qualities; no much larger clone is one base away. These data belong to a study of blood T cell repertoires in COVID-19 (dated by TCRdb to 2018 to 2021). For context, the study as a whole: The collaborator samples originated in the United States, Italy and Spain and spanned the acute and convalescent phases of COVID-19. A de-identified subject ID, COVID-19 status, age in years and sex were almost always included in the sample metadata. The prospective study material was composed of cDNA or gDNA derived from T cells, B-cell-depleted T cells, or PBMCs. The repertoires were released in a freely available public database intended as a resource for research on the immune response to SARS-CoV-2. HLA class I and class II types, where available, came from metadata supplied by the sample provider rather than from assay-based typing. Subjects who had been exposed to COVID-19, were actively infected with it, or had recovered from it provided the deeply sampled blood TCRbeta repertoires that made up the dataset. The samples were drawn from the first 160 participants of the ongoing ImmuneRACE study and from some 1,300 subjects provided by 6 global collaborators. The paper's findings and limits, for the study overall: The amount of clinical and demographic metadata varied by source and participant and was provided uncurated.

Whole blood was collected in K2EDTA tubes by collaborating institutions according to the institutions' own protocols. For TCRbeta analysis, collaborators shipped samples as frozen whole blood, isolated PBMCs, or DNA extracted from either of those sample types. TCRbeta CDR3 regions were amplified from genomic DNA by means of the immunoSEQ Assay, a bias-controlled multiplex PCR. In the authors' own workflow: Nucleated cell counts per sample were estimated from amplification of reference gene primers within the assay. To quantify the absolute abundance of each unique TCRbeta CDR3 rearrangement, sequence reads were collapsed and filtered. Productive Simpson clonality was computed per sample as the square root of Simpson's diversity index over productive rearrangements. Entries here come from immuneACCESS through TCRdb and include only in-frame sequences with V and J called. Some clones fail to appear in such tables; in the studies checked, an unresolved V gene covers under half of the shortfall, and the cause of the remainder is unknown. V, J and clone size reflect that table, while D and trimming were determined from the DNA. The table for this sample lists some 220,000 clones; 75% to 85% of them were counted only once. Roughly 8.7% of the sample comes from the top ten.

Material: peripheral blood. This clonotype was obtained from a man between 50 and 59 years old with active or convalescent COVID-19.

The CDR3 protein is CASSSGGTGTRRTEAFF. In nucleotides, the sequence is TGCGCCAGCAGCTCAGGGGGAACAGGTACAAGGCGGACTGAAGCTTTCTTT. The chain couples TRBV5-1 to TRBJ1-1; TRBD1 aligns with 7 central bases. The germline V gene yields SGHRS for CDR1 and YFSETQ for CDR2. The cysteine opens and the phenylalanine closes a CDR3 of 17 amino acids. Of all the DNA, just the CDR3 is kept, 51 bases in frame from base 1. Relative to germline, V is missing 3 bases and J is missing 5 bases, with 16 bases of the junction outside any gene match.